Sequencing of this T cell receptor beta chain was carried out in a study of blood T cell repertoires in COVID-19. Germline V gives CDR1 MNHNS, CDR2 SASEGT. The CDR3 sequence is 14 residues long. V lost 1 base, J lost 4 bases, and 0 bases stayed unmatched. Researchers sorted participants into cohorts using their self-reported clinical history. Clones were read by immunoSEQ multiplex PCR, and TCRdb kept only the in-frame ones, dropping some. The sample lists about 400,000 clones; roughly 91% were seen once. V usage is TRBV6-1 and J usage is TRBJ1-1; 10 bases agree with TRBD1. The sample consisted of PBMCs or T cells enriched from blood (not recorded which). The sequence was obtained from a woman aged 25 to 45 who had recovered from COVID-19. The CDR3 DNA reads TGTGCCAGCAGTGAAGGGACAGGGGGCACTGAAGCTTTCTTT. Protein sequence: CASSEGTGGTEAFF.